The 7 T cell receptor beta chains in this list originate from one sample, sequenced in a study of blood T cell repertoires in COVID-19. Libraries were prepared by immunoSEQ multiplex PCR; TCRdb keeps only in-frame clonotypes and omits some of them. Here the sample spans fewer than 300,000 clones, more than 90% being singletons. What was sequenced was peripheral blood. These receptors all come from a young adult with COVID-19, enrolled during active disease.

The rearrangement links TRBV4-2 to TRBJ1-3; D is unclear. The CDR3 covers 14 residues. Per the germline V gene, CDR1 is LGHNA and CDR2 is YNFKEQ. Between the trimmed V and J ends, which lost 3 bases and 3 bases, there was a span of 9 bases. This CDR3 reads CASSQGGVGNTIYF. The CDR3 DNA is TGTGCCAGCAGCCAGGGCGGGGTTGGAAACACCATATATTTT.

CDR3 sequence (DNA): TGTGCCAGCAGCTTATCTGCAGGGTCCTACAATGAGCAGTTCTTC. Its protein product is CASSLSAGSYNEQFF. V usage is TRBV7-9 and J usage is TRBJ2-1; D is possibly TRBD1 (5 bases). The CDR3 has 15 residues. V dropped 2 bases and J dropped 1 base, with 9 bases sitting between them. Germline V CDR1 and CDR2: SEHNR, FQNEAQ (reference sequence).

The chain combines TRBV5-1 with TRBJ1-2; the D is unclear. This CDR3 has 15 residues. Trimming pared 4 bases from V and 8 bases from J, leaving 21 bases between. The germline V gene encodes CDR1 SGHRS and CDR2 YFSETQ. The CDR3 coding sequence is TGCGCCAGCAGCAGGGAAGCAAGCGGGTTTGAGGGCTACACCTTC. Protein product: CASSREASGFEGYTF.

V usage is TRBV25-1 and J usage is TRBJ2-7; 7 bases line up with TRBD2. The CDR3 consists of 15 residues. Germline CDR1 MGHDK, CDR2 SYGVNS. V shed 2 bases and J 0 bases; nucleotides not matched to a gene: 4. The CDR3 sequence: CASSEASGLSYEQYF. The CDR3, as DNA: TGTGCCAGCAGTGAAGCTAGCGGCCTCTCCTACGAGCAGTACTTC.

V and J are TRBV2 and TRBJ1-1, with D possibly being TRBD1 (6 bases). Trimming left V 6 bases short and J 8 bases short, with 10 bases between. This CDR3 spans 11 amino acids. Per the germline V gene, CDR1 is SNHLY and CDR2 is FYNNEI. CDR3: CASRLTGEAFF. In nucleotides, the CDR3 is TGTGCCAGCAGGCTGACAGGAGAAGCTTTCTTT.

As regards this clone: Other nucleotide sequences from this sample produce the same CDR3. This chain connects TRBV4-1 to TRBJ2-7; no clear D gene. CDR1 and CDR2 from the germline V gene are MGHRA and YSYEKL. V was shortened by 1 base and J by 1 base, with 11 bases between the two germline ends. This CDR3 spans 15 amino acids. The CDR3 region has the DNA TGCGCCAGCAGCCAAGTCGCAGGCCTTTCCTACGAGCAGTACTTC. Translating it yields CASSQVAGLSYEQYF.

The chain employs TRBV9 and TRBJ1-5, with TRBD1 identical over 11 bases. Trimming at V came to 1 base and at J to 6 bases, leaving 9 bases not matched to a gene. The CDR3 is 17 residues long. Germline V CDR1 and CDR2: SGDLS, YYNGEE. This CDR3 is CASSVRLGTGGVQPQHF. The DNA of the CDR3 is TGTGCCAGCAGCGTACGACTAGGGACAGGGGGGGTTCAGCCCCAGCATTTT.